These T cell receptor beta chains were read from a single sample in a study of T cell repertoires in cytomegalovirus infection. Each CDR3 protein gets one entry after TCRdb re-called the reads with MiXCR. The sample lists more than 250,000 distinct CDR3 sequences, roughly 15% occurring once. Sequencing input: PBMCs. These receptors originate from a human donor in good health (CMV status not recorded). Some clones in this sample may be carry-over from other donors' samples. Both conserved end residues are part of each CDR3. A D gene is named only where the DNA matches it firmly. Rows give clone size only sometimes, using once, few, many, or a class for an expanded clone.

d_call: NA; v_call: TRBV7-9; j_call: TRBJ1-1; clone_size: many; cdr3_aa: CASRPELGQGNTEAFF; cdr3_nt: TGTGCCAGCAGACCAGAGTTAGGGCAGGGGAACACTGAAGCTTTCTTT
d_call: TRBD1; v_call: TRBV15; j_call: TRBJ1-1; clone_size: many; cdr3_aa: CATSRDSYRGRNTEAFF; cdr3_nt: TGTGCCACCAGCAGAGATTCGTACAGGGGAAGGAACACTGAAGCTTTCTTT
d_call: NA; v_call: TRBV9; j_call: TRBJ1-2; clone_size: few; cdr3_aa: CASNRDADYGYTF; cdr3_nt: TGTGCCAGCAACCGGGACGCAGACTATGGCTACACCTTC
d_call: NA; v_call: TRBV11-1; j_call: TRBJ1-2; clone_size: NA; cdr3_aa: CASSKRDGPLGGYTF; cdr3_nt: TGTGCCAGCAGCAAAAGGGACGGGCCTTTAGGCGGCTACACCTTC
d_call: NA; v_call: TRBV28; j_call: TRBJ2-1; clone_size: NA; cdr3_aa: CASSPVLSLGNEQFF; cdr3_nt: TGTGCCAGCAGTCCCGTTCTGTCCTTAGGGAATGAGCAGTTCTTC
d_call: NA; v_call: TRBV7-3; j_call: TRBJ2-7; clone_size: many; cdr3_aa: CASSLRGGGYEQYF; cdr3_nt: TGTGCCAGCAGCTTACGCGGAGGGGGGTACGAGCAGTACTTC
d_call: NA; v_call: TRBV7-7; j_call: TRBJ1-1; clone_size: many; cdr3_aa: CASSRDRPNTEAFF; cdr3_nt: TGTGCCAGCAGCCGCGACAGGCCAAACACTGAAGCTTTCTTT
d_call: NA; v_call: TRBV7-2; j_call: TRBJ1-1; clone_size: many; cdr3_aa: CASSTDSYTEAFF; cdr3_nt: TGTGCCAGCAGCACTGACAGCTACACTGAAGCTTTCTTT
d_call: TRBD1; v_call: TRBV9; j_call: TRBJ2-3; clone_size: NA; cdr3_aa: CASSVGDRGTDTQYF; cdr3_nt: TGTGCCAGCAGCGTAGGGGACAGGGGAACAGATACGCAGTATTTT
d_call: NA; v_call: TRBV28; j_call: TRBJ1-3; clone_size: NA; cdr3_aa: CASSPGGSGNTIYF; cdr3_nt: TGTGCCAGCAGCCCCGGGGGCTCTGGAAACACCATATATTTT
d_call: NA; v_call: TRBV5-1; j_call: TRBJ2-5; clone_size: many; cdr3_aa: CASSPRPGETQYF; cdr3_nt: TGCGCCAGCAGTCCGAGACCCGGGGAGACCCAGTACTTC
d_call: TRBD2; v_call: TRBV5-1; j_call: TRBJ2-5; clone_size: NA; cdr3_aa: CASSLEAGGYGETQYF; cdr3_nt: TGCGCCAGCAGCTTGGAGGCGGGGGGATATGGAGAGACCCAGTACTTC
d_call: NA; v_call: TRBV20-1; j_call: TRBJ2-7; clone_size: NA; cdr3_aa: CSASIGGPYEQYF; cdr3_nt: TGCAGTGCTTCCATCGGAGGCCCATACGAGCAGTACTTC
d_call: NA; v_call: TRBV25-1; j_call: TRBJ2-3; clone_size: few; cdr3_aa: CASSETTGRLATDTQYF; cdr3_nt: TGTGCCAGCAGTGAAACAACAGGGCGGCTTGCCACAGATACGCAGTATTTT
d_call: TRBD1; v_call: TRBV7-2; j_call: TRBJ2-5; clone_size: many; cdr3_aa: CASSRTGAETQYF; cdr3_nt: TGTGCCAGCAGCCGGACAGGGGCAGAGACCCAGTACTTC
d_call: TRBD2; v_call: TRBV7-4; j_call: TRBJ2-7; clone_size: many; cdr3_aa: CASSSGTSGTYEQYF; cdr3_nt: TGTGCCAGCAGCTCCGGGACTAGCGGGACCTACGAGCAGTACTTC
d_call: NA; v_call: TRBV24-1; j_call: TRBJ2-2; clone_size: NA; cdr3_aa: CATSSPRDNTGELFF; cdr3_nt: TGTGCCACCAGTTCCCCCAGGGATAACACCGGGGAGCTGTTTTTT
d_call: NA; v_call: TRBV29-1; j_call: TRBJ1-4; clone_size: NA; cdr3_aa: CSVGGAETNEKLFF; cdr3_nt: TGCAGCGTTGGAGGGGCGGAAACTAATGAAAAACTGTTTTTT
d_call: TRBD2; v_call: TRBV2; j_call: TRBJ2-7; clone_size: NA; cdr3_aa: CASVARPSGGHEQYF; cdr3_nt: TGTGCCAGCGTGGCCAGGCCTAGCGGGGGCCACGAGCAGTACTTC
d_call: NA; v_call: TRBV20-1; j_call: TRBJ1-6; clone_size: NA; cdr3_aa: CSARILGNSPLHF; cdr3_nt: TGCAGTGCTAGGATCCTGGGGAATTCACCCCTCCACTTT
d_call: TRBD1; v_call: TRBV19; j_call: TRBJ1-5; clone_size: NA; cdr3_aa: CASSILPGGGRNQPQHF; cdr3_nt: TGTGCCAGTAGTATACTACCAGGGGGCGGGCGCAATCAGCCCCAGCATTTT
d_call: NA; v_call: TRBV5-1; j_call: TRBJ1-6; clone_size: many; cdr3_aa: CASSLGGRSPDSPLHF; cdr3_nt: TGCGCCAGCAGCTTGGGGGGCCGGTCCCCGGATTCACCCCTCCACTTT
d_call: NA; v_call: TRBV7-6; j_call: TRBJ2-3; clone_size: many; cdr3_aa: CASSQTAARASTRTDTQYF; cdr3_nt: TGTGCCAGCAGCCAGACTGCGGCGCGGGCGTCTACCCGCACAGATACGCAGTATTTT
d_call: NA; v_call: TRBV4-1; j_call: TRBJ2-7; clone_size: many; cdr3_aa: CASSHGGTPTYEQYF; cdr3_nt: TGCGCCAGCAGCCACGGGGGCACCCCAACCTACGAGCAGTACTTC
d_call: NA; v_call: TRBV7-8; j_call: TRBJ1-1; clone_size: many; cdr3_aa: CASSLVGALEAFF; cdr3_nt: TGTGCCAGCAGCTTAGTGGGGGCTCTTGAAGCTTTCTTT
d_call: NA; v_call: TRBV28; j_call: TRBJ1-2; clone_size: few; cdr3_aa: CASSLTPGAAYGYTF; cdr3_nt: TGTGCCAGCAGTCTAACTCCAGGGGCAGCCTATGGCTACACCTTC
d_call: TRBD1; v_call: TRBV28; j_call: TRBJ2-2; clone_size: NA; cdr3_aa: CASRQTGGTGELFF; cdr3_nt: TGTGCCAGCAGGCAAACAGGGGGAACCGGGGAGCTGTTTTTT